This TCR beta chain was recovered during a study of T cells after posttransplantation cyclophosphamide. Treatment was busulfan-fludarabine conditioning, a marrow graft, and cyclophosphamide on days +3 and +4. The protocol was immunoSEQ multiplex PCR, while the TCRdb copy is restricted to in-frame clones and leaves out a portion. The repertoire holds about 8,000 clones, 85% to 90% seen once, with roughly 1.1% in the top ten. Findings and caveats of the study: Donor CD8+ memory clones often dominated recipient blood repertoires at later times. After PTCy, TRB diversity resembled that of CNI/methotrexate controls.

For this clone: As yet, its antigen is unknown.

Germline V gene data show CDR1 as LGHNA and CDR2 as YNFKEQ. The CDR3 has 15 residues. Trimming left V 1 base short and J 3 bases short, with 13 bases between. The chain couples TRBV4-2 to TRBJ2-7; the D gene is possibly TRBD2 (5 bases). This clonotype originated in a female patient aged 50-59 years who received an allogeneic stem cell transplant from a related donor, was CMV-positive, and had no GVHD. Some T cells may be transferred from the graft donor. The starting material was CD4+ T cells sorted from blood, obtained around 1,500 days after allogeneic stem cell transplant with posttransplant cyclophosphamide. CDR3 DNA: TGTGCCAGCAGCCAAGTGAATCAAGGGAGCTACGAGCAGTACTTC. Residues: CASSQVNQGSYEQYF.